A selection of T cell receptor beta chains follows, all from one sample in a study of early T cells in non-severe SARS-CoV-2 infection. TCRdb reprocessed the 5' RACE reads with MiXCR, giving one entry per CDR3 protein. The sample holds approximately 45,000 distinct CDR3 sequences, roughly 6.2% seen once. The sample taken for sequencing was whole blood. These TCRs come from an adult who was a healthcare worker with PCR-confirmed SARS-CoV-2 infection or an uninfected control (not recorded which). The CDR3 runs from the conserved cysteine through the conserved F or W. The D gene is left open where the match is weak. For some rows the clone size is stated as once, few or many, or as a class when expanded; others skip it.

V gene,clone size,CDR3 length,J gene,D gene,CDR3 DNA,CDR3 protein
TRBV5-1,.,14,TRBJ1-1,.,TGCGCCAGCAGCCGTTCGGGGGAGAACACTGAAGCTTTCTTT,CASSRSGENTEAFF
TRBV11-2,few,14,TRBJ2-5,TRBD2,TGTGCCAGCAGCTTCGGGGGGGCCCGAGAGACCCAGTACTTC,CASSFGGARETQYF
TRBV7-9,many,13,TRBJ2-7,.,TGTGCCAGCAGCCTATACAGTCCCTACGAGCAGTACTTC,CASSLYSPYEQYF
TRBV5-6,.,15,TRBJ1-4,TRBD1,TGTGCCAGCAGCTTGGAGGGGACAGGGGGTGAAAAACTGTTTTTT,CASSLEGTGGEKLFF
TRBV27,.,13,TRBJ2-7,.,TGTGCCAGCAGTCTACAGCCGAAACTTGAGCAGTACTTC,CASSLQPKLEQYF
TRBV30,many,11,TRBJ2-1,.,TGTGCCTGGAGTCGTCAAGATGAGCAGTTCTTC,CAWSRQDEQFF
TRBV7-4,many,15,TRBJ2-7,.,TGTGCCAGCAGCCCGGCGGTGGAGTCATCAACCGAGCAGTACTTC,CASSPAVESSTEQYF
TRBV12-3/TRBV12-4,few,11,TRBJ1-1,.,TGTGCCAGCAGTTCAACAGCTGAAGCTTTCTTT,CASSSTAEAFF
TRBV5-6,.,12,TRBJ2-2,.,TGTGCCAGCAGCCCTCTCACCGGGGAGCTGTTTTTT,CASSPLTGELFF
TRBV20-1,few,13,TRBJ1-1,.,TGCAGTGCTAGCGGACTGTCGAACACTGAAGCTTTCTTT,CSASGLSNTEAFF
TRBV6-2/TRBV6-3,few,16,TRBJ1-5,TRBD1,TGTGCCAGCAGCCCACCGGGACAGACTCCAAATCAGCCCCAGCATTTT,CASSPPGQTPNQPQHF
TRBV12-3/TRBV12-4,many,12,TRBJ2-3,.,TGTGCCAGCAGTTTAAGAAGAGATACGCAGTATTTT,CASSLRRDTQYF
TRBV28,few,12,TRBJ2-3,.,TGTGCCAGCATTGGCATCACACGGGAGCAGTATTTT,CASIGITREQYF
TRBV30,.,14,TRBJ1-6,.,TGTGCCTGGAGTGCCCTTAGAGGAGGTTCACCCCTCCACTTT,CAWSALRGGSPLHF
TRBV7-2,many,13,TRBJ1-5,.,TGTGCCAGCAGCTTAGAGGATAGAGGACAGAGGCATTTT,CASSLEDRGQRHF
TRBV5-5,.,14,TRBJ2-2,.,TGTGCCAGTCGTGGCGTAAGTCGCACCGGGGAGCTGTTTTTT,CASRGVSRTGELFF
TRBV9,many,15,TRBJ2-3,.,TGTGCCAGCAGCGTAGGGGTCTCTAGCACAGATACGCAGTATTTT,CASSVGVSSTDTQYF
TRBV6-2/TRBV6-3,once,15,TRBJ1-1,TRBD1,TGTGCCAGCAGTTCACACGGGACAGCGGGGATAGAAGCTTTCTTT,CASSSHGTAGIEAFF
TRBV4-1,many,15,TRBJ2-7,TRBD1,TGCGCCAGCAGCCAAAACCCGACAGGGAAGGACGAGCAGTACTTC,CASSQNPTGKDEQYF
TRBV9,few,14,TRBJ2-2,.,TGTGCCAGCAGCCCTATGATTGGGACCGGGGAGCTGTTTTTT,CASSPMIGTGELFF
TRBV13,many,12,TRBJ1-4,.,TGTGCCAGTAACCGGGGGAATGAAAAACTGTTTTTT,CASNRGNEKLFF
TRBV6-6,few,16,TRBJ2-3,TRBD2,TGTGCCAGCAGTCCCCCTCGGGGGGGCCGAGGAGATACGCAGTATTTT,CASSPPRGGRGDTQYF
TRBV4-1,few,17,TRBJ1-1,.,TGCGCCAGCAGCCGTTCAACAGGGATATTTGTGCACACTGAAGCTTTCTTT,CASSRSTGIFVHTEAFF
TRBV5-1,few,15,TRBJ2-5,.,TGCGCCAGCAGCTTGGCTTCCGCCAGGCAAGAGACCCAGTACTTC,CASSLASARQETQYF